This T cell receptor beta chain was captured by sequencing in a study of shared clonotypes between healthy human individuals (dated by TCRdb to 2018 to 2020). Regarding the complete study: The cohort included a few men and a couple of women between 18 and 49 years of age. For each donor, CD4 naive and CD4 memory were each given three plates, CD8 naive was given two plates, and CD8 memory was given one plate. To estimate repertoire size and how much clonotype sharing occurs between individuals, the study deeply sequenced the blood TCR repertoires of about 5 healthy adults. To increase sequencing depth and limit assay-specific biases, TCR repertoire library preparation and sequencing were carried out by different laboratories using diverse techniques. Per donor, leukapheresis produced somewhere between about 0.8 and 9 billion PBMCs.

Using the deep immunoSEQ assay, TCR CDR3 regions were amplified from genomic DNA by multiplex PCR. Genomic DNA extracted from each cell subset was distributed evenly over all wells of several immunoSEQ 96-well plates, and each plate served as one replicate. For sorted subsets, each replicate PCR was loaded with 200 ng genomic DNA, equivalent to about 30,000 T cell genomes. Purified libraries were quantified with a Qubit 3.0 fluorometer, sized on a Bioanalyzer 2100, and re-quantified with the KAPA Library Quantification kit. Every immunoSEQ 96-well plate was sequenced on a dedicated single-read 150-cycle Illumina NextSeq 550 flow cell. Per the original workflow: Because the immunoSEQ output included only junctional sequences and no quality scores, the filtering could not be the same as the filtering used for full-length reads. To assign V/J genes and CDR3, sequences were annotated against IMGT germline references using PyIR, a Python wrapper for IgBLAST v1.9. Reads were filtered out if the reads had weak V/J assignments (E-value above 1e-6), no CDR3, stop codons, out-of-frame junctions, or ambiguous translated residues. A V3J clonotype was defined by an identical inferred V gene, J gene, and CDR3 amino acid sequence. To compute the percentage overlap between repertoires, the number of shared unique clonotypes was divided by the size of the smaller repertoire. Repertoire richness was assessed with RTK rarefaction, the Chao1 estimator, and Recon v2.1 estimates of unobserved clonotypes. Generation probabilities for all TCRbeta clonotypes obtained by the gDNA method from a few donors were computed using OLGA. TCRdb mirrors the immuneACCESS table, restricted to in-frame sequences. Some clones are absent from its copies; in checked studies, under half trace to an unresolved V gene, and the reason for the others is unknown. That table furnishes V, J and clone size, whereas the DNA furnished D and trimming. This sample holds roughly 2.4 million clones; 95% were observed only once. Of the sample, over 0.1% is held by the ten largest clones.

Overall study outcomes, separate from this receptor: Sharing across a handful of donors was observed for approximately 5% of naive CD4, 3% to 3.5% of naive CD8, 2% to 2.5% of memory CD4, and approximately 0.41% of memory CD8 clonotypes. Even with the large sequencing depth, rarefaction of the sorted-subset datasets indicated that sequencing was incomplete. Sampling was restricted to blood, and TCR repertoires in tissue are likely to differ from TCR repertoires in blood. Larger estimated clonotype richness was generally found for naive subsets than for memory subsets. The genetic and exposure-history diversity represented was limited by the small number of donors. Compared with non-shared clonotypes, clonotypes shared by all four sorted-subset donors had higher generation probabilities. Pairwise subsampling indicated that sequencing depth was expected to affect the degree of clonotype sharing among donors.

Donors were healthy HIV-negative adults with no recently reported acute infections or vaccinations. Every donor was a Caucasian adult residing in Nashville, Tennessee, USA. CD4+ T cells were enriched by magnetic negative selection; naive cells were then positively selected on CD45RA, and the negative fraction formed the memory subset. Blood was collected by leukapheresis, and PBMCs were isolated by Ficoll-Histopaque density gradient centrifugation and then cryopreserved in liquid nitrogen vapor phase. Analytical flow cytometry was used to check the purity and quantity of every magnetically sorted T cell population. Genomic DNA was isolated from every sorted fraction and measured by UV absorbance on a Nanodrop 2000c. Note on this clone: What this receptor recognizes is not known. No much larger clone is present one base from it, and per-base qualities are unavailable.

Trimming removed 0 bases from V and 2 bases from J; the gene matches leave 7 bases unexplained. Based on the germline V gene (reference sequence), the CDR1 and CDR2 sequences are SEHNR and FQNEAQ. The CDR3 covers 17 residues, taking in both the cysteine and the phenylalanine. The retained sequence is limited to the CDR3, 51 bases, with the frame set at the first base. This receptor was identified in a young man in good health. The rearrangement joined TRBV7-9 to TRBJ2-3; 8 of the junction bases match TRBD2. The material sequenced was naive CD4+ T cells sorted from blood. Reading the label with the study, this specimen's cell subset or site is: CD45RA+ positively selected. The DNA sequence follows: TGTGCCAGCAGCTTAGCCGGGATAGCGGGGTCCACAGATACGCAGTATTTT. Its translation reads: CASSLAGIAGSTDTQYF.